The rows below give T cell receptor beta chains drawn from one sample of a study of T cell changes during pregnancy in multiple sclerosis. Sequencing was performed with immunoSEQ multiplex PCR; in TCRdb, only in-frame clones are kept and a portion is missing. The sample yields over 50,000 clones, under 95% seen once. The sequenced sample was peripheral blood, obtained in the third trimester of pregnancy. Source of these receptors: a female donor in good health, enrolled as a control in a pregnancy study. CDR3s include the opening cysteine and the closing phenylalanine or tryptophan. D genes are given only for firm matches. The size entry is marked missing in some rows and otherwise reads once, few, many or a size class.

j_call | clone_size | v_call | d_call | cdr3_aa | cdr3_nt
TRBJ2-2 | - | TRBV7-8 | TRBD1 | CATQGTELPSGELFF | TGTGCCACCCAGGGGACAGAACTACCGTCCGGGGAGCTGTTTTTT
TRBJ2-3 | - | TRBV5-1 | - | CASSFVGGPTDTQYF | TGCGCCAGCAGCTTCGTGGGGGGGCCGACAGATACGCAGTATTTT
TRBJ2-4 | - | TRBV30 | TRBD2 | CAWSVLSSGGPPAKNIQYF | TGTGCCTGGAGTGTACTGTCTAGCGGGGGGCCCCCCGCCAAAAACATTCAGTACTTC
TRBJ1-5 | - | TRBV6-5 | - | CASRTGFNSNQPQHF | TGTGCCAGCAGAACAGGGTTTAATAGCAATCAGCCCCAGCATTTT
TRBJ2-3 | - | TRBV7-9 | - | CASNEVGGATDTQYF | TGTGCCAGCAATGAGGTGGGGGGGGCCACAGATACGCAGTATTTT
TRBJ1-1 | - | TRBV6-5 | TRBD1 | CASSPDRRYTEAFF | TGTGCCAGCAGTCCGGACAGGCGGTACACTGAAGCTTTCTTT
TRBJ2-7 | - | TRBV7-2 | TRBD2 | CASSLGAGGATPYEQYF | TGTGCCAGCAGCTTGGGAGCGGGGGGCGCGACCCCCTACGAGCAGTACTTC
TRBJ2-5 | medium-sized | TRBV18 | - | CASSPPWRQAQETQYF | TGTGCCAGCTCACCACCGTGGCGACAGGCACAAGAGACCCAGTACTTC
TRBJ2-5 | - | TRBV5-1 | TRBD2 | CASSWGGSQETQYF | TGCGCCAGCAGCTGGGGGGGAAGTCAAGAGACCCAGTACTTC
TRBJ1-1 | - | TRBV12-5 | - | CASGRTGTEAFF | TGTGCTAGTGGTCGAACAGGCACTGAAGCTTTCTTT
TRBJ2-7 | - | TRBV7-3 | TRBD2 | CASSLQGGEQYF | TGTGCCAGCAGCCTCCAGGGAGGGGAGCAGTACTTC
TRBJ2-6 | - | TRBV14 | - | CASAGRDSGANVLTF | TGTGCCAGCGCGGGAAGGGACTCTGGGGCCAACGTCCTGACTTTC
TRBJ1-5 | - | TRBV4-3 | - | CASSQASGQPQHF | TGCGCCAGCAGCCAAGCCTCGGGTCAGCCCCAGCATTTT
TRBJ2-7 | - | TRBV2 | TRBD1 | CASSEYRGNEQYF | TGTGCCAGCAGTGAGTACAGGGGAAACGAGCAGTACTTC
TRBJ2-7 | - | TRBV18 | TRBD1 | CASSLRTGAGEQYF | TGTGCCAGCTCACTCAGGACAGGGGCTGGGGAGCAGTACTTC
TRBJ2-6 | - | TRBV19 | TRBD1 | CASTSDRAGANVLTF | TGTGCCAGTACCTCCGACAGGGCTGGGGCCAACGTCCTGACTTTC
TRBJ1-6 | - | TRBV18 | - | CASSPRGQVNSPLHF | TGTGCCAGCTCACCGCGGGGGCAGGTAAACTCACCCCTCCACTTT